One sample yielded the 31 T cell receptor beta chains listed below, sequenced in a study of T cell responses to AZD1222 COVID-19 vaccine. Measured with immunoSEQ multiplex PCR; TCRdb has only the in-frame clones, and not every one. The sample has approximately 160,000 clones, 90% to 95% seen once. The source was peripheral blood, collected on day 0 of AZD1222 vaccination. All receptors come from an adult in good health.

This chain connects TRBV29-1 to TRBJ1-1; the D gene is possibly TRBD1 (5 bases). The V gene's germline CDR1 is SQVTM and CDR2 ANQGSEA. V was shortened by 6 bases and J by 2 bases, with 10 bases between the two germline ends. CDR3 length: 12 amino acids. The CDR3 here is CSVWGGNTEAFF. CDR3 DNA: TGCAGCGTGTGGGGGGGAAACACTGAAGCTTTCTTT.

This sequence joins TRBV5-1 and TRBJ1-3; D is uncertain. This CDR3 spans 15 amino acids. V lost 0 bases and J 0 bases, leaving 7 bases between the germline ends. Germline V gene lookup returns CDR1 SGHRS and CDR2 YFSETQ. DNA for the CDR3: TGCGCCAGCAGCTTGGAGGCACCCTCTGGAAACACCATATATTTT. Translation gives CASSLEAPSGNTIYF.

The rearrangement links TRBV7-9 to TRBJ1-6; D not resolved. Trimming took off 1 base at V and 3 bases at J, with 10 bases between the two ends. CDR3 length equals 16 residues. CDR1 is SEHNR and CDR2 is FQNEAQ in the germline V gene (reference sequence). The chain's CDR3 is CASSLVGGHYNSPLHF. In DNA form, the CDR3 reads TGTGCCAGCAGCTTAGTTGGCGGCCACTATAATTCACCCCTCCACTTT.

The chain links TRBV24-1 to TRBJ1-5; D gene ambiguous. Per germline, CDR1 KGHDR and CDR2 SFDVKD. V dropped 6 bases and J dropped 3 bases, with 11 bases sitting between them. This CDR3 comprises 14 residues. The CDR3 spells CATSIGRDNQPQHF. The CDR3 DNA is TGTGCCACCAGTATAGGGAGAGACAATCAGCCCCAGCATTTT.

In DNA, the CDR3 is TGCAGCGTTGAAGATTCAACAAGGGGCGAAACCGGGGAGCTGTTTTTT. Translated: CSVEDSTRGETGELFF. The rearrangement joins TRBV29-1 to TRBJ2-2; D perhaps matches TRBD1 (5 bases). The CDR3 has 16 amino acids. Germline V lookup: CDR1 SQVTM, CDR2 ANQGSEA. V shed 0 bases and J shed 5 bases, with 16 bases lying between them.

CDR3 sequence (DNA): TGTGCCAGCAGTTACTCGGGGTACCAAGAGACCCAGTACTTC. The encoded protein is CASSYSGYQETQYF. The genes are TRBV6-5 and TRBJ2-5; D ambiguous. The CDR3 spans 14 residues. The germline V and J ends were trimmed by 0 bases and 0 bases, with 5 bases remaining between them. The germline CDR1 and CDR2 sequences are MNHEY and SVGAGI.

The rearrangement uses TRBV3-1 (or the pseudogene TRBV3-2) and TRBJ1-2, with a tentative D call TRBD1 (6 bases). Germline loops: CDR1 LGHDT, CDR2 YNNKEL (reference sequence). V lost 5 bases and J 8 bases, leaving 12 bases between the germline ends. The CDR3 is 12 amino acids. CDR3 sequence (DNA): TGTGCCAGCAGCTTACAGGGTTTGGGCTACACCTTC. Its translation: CASSLQGLGYTF.

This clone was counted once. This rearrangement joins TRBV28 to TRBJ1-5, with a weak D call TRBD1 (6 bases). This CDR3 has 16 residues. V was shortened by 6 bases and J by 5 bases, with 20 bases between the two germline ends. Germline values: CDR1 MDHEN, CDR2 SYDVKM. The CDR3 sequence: CASRKSGRGRDQPQHF. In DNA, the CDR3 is TGTGCCAGCAGGAAATCGGGCAGGGGCCGGGATCAGCCCCAGCATTTT.

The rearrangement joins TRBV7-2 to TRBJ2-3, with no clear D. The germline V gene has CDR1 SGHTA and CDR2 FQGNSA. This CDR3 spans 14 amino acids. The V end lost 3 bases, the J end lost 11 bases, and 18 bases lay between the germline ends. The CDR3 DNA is TGTGCCAGCAGCTTGGTCCGTATGTACAAATTGCAGTATTTT. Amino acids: CASSLVRMYKLQYF.

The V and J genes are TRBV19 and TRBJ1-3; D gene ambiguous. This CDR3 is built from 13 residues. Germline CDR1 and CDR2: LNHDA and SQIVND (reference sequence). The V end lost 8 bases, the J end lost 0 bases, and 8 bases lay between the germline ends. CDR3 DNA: TGTGCCAGTCACACCTCCTCTGGAAACACCATATATTTT. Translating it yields CASHTSSGNTIYF.

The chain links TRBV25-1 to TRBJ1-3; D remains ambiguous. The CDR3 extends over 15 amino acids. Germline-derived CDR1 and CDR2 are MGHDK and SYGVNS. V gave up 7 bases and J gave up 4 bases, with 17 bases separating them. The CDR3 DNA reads TGTGCCAGCAATTCCCGGGAGGACCACGGAAACACCATATATTTT. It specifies CASNSREDHGNTIYF.

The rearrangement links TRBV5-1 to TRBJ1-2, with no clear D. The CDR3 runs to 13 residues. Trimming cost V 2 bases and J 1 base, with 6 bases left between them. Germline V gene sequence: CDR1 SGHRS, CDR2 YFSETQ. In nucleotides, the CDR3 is TGCGCCAGCAGCTTCGGCAGTAACTATGGCTACACCTTC. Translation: CASSFGSNYGYTF.

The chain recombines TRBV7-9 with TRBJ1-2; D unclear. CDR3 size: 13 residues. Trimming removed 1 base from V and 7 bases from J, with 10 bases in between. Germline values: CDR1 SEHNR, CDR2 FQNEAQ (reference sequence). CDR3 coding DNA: TGTGCCAGCAGCTTAGGAGGATACGGTGGCTACACCTTC. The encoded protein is CASSLGGYGGYTF.

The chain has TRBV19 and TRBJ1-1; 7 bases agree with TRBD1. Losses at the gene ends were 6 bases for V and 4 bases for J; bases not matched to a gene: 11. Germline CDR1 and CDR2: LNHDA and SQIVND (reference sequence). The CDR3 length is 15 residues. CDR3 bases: TGTGCCAGTAGGGGACAGACTGAACGGGGCACTGAAGCTTTCTTT. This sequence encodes CASRGQTERGTEAFF.

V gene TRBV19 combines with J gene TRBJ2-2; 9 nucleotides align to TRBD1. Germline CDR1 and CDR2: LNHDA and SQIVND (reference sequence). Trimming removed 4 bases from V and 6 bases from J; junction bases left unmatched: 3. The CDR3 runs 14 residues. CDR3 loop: CASSRQGGAGELFF. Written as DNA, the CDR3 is TGTGCCAGTAGTAGACAGGGGGGAGCCGGGGAGCTGTTTTTT.

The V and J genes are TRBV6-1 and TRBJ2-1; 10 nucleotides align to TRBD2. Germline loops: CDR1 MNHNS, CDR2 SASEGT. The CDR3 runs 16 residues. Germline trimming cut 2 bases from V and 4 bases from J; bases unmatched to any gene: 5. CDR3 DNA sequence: TGTGCCAGCAGTGAAAGCGGGGGGGTAAGGTACAATGAGCAGTTCTTC. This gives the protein CASSESGGVRYNEQFF.

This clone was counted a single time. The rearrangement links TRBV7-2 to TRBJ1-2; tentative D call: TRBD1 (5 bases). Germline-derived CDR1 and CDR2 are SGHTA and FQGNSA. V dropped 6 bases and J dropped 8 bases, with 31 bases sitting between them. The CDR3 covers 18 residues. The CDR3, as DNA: TGTGCCAGCAGAGCCCACACCACTCCGACAGACCGGTTCCGGGGCTACACCTTC. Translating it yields CASRAHTTPTDRFRGYTF.

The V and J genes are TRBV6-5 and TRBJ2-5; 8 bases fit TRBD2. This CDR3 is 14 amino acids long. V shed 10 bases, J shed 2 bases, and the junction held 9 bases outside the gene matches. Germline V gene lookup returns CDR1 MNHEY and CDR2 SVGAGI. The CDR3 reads CANIPGGGQETQYF. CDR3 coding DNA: TGTGCCAATATTCCCGGGGGGGGTCAAGAGACCCAGTACTTC.

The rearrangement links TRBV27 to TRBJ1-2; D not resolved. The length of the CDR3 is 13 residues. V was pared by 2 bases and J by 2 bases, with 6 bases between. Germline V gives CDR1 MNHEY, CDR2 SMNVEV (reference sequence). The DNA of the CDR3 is TGTGCCAGCAGTTTACGGCAGAACTATGGCTACACCTTC. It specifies CASSLRQNYGYTF.

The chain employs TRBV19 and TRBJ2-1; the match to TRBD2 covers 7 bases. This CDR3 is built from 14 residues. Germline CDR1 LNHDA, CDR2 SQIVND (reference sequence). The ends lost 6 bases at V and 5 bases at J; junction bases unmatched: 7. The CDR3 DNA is TGTGCCAGTAGCCGATTGACTAGCAACAATGAGCAGTTCTTC. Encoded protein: CASSRLTSNNEQFF.

The CDR3 protein is CSARYPPKQFF. The CDR3 DNA reads as TGCAGTGCTAGATACCCCCCCAAGCAGTTCTTC. The chain carries TRBV20-1 and TRBJ2-1; no reliable D call. Trimming pared 2 bases from V and 11 bases from J, leaving 10 bases between. Looked up from germline, CDR1 is DFQATT and CDR2 is SNEGSKA (reference sequence). CDR3 length: 11 residues.

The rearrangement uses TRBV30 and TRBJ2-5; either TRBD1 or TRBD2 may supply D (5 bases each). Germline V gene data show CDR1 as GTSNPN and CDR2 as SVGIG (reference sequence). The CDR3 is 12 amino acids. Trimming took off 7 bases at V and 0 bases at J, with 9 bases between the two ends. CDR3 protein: CASGRNQETQYF. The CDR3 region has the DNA TGTGCCTCGGGACGGAACCAAGAGACCCAGTACTTC.

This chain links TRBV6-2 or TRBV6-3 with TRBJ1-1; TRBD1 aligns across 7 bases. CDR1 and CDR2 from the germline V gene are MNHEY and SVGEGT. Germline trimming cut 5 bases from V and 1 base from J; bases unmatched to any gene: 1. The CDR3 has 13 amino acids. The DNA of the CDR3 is TGTGCCAGCAGTAGGGACAGGAACACTGAAGCTTTCTTT. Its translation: CASSRDRNTEAFF.

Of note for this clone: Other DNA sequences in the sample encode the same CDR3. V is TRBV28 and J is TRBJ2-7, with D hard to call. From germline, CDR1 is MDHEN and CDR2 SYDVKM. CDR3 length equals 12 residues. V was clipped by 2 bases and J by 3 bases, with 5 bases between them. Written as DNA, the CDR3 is TGTGCCAGCAGTTTAGGCGGCTACGAGCAGTACTTC. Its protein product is CASSLGGYEQYF.

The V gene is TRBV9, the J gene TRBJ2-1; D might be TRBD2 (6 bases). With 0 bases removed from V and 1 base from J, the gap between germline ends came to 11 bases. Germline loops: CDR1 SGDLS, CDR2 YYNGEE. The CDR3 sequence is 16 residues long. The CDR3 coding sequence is TGTGCCAGCAGCGTAGGGGGGACTGTTTCCTACAATGAGCAGTTCTTC. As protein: CASSVGGTVSYNEQFF.

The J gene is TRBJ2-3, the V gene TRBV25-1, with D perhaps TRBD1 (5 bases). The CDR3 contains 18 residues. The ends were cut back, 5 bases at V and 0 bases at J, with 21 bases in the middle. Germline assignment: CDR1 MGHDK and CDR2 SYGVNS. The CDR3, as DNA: TGTGCCAGCAGTCCCCGGTTAGGGGCGACGATGAGCACAGATACGCAGTATTTT. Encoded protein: CASSPRLGATMSTDTQYF. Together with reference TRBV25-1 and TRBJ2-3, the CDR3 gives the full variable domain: EADIYQTPRYLVIGTGKKITLECSQTMGHDKMYWYQQDPGMELHLIHYSYGVNSTEKGDLSSESTVSRIRTEHFPLTLESARPSHTSQYLCASSPRLGATMSTDTQYFGPGTRLTVL.

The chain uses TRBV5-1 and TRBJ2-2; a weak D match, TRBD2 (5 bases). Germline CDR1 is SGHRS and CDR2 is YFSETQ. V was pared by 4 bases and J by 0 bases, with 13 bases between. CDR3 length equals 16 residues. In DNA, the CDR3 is TGCGCCAGCAGCCCCCACGGGGTGGCGAACACCGGGGAGCTGTTTTTT. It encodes CASSPHGVANTGELFF.

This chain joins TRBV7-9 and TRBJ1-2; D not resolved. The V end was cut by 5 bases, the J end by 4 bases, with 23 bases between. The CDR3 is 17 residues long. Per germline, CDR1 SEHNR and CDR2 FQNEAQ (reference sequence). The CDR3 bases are TGTGCCAGCAGCCCGATCGGTAAAACCGGGAATGGCTATGGCTACACCTTC. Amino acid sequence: CASSPIGKTGNGYGYTF.

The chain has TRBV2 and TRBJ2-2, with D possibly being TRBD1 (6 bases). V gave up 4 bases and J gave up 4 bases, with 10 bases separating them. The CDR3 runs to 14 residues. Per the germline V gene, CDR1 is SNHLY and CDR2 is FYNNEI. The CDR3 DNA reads TGTGCCAGCAGTGCAGGGGCAAGCACCGGGGAGCTGTTTTTT. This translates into CASSAGASTGELFF.

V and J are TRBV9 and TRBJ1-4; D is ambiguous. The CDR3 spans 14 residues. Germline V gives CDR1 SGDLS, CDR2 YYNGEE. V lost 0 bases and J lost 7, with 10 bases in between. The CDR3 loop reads CASSVAGGTEKLFF. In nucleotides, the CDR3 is TGTGCCAGCAGCGTAGCAGGCGGAACTGAAAAACTGTTTTTT.

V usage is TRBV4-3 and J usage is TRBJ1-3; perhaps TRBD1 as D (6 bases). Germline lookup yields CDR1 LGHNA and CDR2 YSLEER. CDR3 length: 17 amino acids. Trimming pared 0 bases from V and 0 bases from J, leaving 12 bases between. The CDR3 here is CASSQDRGGVSGNTIYF. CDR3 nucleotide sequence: TGCGCCAGCAGCCAAGATAGGGGGGGTGTCTCTGGAAACACCATATATTTT.